A single TCR beta chain is shown here with its context. Antigen specificity is unknown. The sample comes from a study of cytomegalovirus exposure and HLA in healthy donors. General observations from the study: Later analysis revealed greater clonal expansion in HLA-associated TCR beta chains than in equally common others. The authors later found TCR association rates varying by HLA locus, with DRB1 most and HLA-C fewest. Analysis performed later found about 18,000 TCR beta sequences associated with HLA alleles at 0.05 false discovery rate.

Per the germline V gene, CDR1 is SEHNR and CDR2 is FQNEAQ (reference sequence). The CDR3 is 17 residues long. V dropped 2 bases and J dropped 2 bases, with 16 bases sitting between them. The PCR ran on 60 Vbeta and 13 Jbeta primers. Assay used: immunoSEQ multiplex PCR; TCRdb lists only in-frame clones, some missing. The sample includes about 120,000 clones, about 78% of them seen just once. Sequenced: PBMCs. The V and J genes are TRBV7-9 and TRBJ1-5; the D gene is possibly TRBD1 (6 bases). The receptor's source is a woman aged 40 to 50 in good health and CMV-seropositive. The CDR3: CASSLWAGAEGNQPQHF. In nucleotides, the CDR3 is TGTGCCAGCAGCTTATGGGCAGGGGCCGAGGGCAATCAGCCCCAGCATTTT.